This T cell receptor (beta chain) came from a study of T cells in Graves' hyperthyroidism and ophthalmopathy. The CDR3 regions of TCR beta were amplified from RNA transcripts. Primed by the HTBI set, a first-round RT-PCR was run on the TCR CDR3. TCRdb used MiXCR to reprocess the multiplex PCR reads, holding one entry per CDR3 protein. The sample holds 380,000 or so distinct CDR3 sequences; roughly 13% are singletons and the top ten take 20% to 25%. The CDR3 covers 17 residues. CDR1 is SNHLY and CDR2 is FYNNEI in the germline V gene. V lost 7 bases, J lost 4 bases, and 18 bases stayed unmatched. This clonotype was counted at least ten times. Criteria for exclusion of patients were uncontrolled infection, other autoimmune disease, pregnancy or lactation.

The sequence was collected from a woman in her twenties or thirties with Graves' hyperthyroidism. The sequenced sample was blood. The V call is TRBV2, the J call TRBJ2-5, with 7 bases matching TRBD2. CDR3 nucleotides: TGTGCCAGCAACTACGGCGGGAGAACCCTGGACCGAGAGACCCAGTACTTC. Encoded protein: CASNYGGRTLDRETQYF.